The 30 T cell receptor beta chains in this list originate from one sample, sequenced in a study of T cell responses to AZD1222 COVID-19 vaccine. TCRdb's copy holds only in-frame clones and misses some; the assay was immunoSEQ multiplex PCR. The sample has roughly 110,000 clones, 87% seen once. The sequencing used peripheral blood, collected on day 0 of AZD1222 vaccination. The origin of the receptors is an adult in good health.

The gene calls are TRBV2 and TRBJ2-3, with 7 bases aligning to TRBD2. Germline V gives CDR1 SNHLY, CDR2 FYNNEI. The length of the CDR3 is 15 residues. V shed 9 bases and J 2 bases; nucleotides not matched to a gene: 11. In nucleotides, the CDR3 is TGTGCCAGGAGAGGACCGGGACTATCCACAGATACGCAGTATTTT. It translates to CARRGPGLSTDTQYF.

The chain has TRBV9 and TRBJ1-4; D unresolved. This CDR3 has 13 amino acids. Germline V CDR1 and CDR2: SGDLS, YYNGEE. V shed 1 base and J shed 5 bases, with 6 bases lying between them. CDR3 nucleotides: TGTGCCAGCAGCGTAAGTTCGAATGAAAAACTGTTTTTT. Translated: CASSVSSNEKLFF.

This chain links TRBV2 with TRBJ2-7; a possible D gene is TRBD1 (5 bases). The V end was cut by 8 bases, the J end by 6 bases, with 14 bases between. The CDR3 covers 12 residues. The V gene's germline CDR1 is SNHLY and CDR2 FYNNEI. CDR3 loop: CASRPWGGEQYF. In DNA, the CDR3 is TGTGCCAGCCGCCCGTGGGGCGGCGAGCAGTACTTC.

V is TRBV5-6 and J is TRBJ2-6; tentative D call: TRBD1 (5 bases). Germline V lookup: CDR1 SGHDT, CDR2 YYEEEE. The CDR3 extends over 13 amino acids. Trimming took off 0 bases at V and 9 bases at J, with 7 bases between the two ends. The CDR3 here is CASSLGTSNVLTF. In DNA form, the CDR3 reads TGTGCCAGCAGCTTGGGGACAAGCAACGTCCTGACTTTC.

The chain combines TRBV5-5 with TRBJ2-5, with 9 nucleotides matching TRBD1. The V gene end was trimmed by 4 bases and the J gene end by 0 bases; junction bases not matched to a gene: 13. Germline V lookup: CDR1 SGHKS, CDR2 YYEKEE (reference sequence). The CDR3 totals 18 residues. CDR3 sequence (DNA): TGTGCCAGCAGCGGAAAGCATAGGGACAGGGTGAACCAAGAGACCCAGTACTTC. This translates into CASSGKHRDRVNQETQYF.

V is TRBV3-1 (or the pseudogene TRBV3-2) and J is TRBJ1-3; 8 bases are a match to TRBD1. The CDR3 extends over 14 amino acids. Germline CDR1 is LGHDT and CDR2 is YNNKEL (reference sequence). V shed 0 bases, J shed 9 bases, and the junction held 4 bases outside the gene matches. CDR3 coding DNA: TGTGCCAGCAGCCAAGATAGGGACAGGCCCACCATATATTTT. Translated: CASSQDRDRPTIYF.

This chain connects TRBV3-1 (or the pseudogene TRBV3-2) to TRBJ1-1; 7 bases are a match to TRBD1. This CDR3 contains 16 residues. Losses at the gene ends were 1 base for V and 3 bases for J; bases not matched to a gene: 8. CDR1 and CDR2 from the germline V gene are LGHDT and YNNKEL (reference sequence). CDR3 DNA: TGTGCCAGCAGCCAAGGGAAGGGGGCGGTGGACACTGAAGCTTTCTTT. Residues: CASSQGKGAVDTEAFF.

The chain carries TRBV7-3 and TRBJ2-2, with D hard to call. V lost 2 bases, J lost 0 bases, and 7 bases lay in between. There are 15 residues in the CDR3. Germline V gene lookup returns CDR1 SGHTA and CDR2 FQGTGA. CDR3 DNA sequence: TGTGCCAGCAGCTTAGCGGCCCCGAACACCGGGGAGCTGTTTTTT. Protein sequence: CASSLAAPNTGELFF.

The CDR3 nucleotides are TGTGCCAGCACGCCCGGGACAGGGACCACAGATACGCAGTATTTT. Translating gives CASTPGTGTTDTQYF. The chain recombines TRBV3-1 (or the pseudogene TRBV3-2) with TRBJ2-3, with TRBD1 matching over 9 bases. The V gene end was trimmed by 7 bases and the J gene end by 2 bases; junction bases not matched to a gene: 7. Germline V gene sequence: CDR1 LGHDT, CDR2 YNNKEL (reference sequence). The CDR3 contains 15 residues.

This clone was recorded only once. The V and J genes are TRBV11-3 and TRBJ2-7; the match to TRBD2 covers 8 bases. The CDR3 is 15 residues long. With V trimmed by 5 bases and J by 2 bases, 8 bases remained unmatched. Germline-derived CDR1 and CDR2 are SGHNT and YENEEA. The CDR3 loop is CASSGSGGTTYEQYF. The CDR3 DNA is TGTGCCAGCAGCGGAAGCGGGGGCACCACCTACGAGCAGTACTTC.

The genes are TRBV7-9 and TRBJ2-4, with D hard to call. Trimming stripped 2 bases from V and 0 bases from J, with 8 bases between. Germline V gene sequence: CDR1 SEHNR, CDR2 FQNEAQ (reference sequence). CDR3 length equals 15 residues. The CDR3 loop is CASSLSELAKNIQYF. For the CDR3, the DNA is TGTGCCAGCAGCTTATCGGAGCTAGCCAAAAACATTCAGTACTTC.

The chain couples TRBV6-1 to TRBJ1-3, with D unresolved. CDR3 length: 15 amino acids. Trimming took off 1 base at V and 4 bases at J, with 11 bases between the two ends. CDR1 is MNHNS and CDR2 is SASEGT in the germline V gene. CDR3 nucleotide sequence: TGTGCCAGCAGTGAAGGGCTAGGGTACGGAAACACCATATATTTT. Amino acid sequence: CASSEGLGYGNTIYF.

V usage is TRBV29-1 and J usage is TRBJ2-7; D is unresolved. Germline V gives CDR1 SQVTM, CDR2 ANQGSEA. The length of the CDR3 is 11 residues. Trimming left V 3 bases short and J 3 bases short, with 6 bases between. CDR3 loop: CSVDDNYEQYF. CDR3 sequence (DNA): TGCAGCGTTGATGACAACTACGAGCAGTACTTC.

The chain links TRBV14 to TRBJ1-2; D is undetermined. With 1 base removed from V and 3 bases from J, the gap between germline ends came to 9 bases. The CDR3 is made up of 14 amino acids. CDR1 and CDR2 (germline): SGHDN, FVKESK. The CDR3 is CASSQGSGDYGYTF. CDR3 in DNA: TGTGCCAGCAGCCAAGGCTCAGGCGACTATGGCTACACCTTC.

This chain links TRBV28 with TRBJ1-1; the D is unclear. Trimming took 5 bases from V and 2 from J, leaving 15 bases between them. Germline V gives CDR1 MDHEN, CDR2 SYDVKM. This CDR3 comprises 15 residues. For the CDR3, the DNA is TGTGCCAGCAGTACTGGAGGCAGGCTCAACACTGAAGCTTTCTTT. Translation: CASSTGGRLNTEAFF.

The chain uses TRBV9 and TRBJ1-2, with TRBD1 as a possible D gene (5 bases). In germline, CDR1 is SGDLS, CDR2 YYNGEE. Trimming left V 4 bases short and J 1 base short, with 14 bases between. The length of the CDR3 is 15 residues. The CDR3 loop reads CASSPGGDHNYGYTF. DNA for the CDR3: TGTGCCAGCAGCCCCGGGGGGGATCATAACTATGGCTACACCTTC.

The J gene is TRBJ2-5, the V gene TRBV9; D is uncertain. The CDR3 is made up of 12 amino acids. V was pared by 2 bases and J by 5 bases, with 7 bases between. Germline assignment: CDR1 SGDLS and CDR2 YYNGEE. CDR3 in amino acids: CASSVVGETQYF. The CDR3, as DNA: TGTGCCAGCAGCGTCGTGGGGGAGACCCAGTACTTC.

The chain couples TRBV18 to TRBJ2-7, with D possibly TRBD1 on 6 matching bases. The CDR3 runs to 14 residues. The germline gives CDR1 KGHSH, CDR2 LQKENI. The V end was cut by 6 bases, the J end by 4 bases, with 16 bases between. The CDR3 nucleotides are TGTGCCAGCTCCCCGGGTGGGGGCGGGTACGAGCAGTACTTC. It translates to CASSPGGGGYEQYF.

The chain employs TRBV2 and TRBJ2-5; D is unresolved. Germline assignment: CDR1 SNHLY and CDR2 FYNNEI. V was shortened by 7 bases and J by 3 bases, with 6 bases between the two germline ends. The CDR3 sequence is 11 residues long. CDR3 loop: CASKTEETQYF. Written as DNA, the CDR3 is TGTGCCAGCAAAACGGAAGAGACCCAGTACTTC.

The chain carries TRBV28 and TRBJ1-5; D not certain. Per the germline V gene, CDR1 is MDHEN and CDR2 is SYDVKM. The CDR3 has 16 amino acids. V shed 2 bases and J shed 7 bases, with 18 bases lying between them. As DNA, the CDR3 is TGTGCCAGCAGTTTAAATTCCCCAGGACGAGACCAGCCCCAGCATTTT. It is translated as CASSLNSPGRDQPQHF.

In nucleotides, the CDR3 is TGTGCCAGTAGTATGGGGACCCGCCTCAATGGCTACACCTTC. This translates into CASSMGTRLNGYTF. The chain couples TRBV19 to TRBJ1-2; possibly TRBD1 for D (5 bases). The CDR3 covers 14 residues. Trimming took off 3 bases at V and 6 bases at J, with 14 bases between the two ends. Germline CDR1 LNHDA, CDR2 SQIVND (reference sequence).

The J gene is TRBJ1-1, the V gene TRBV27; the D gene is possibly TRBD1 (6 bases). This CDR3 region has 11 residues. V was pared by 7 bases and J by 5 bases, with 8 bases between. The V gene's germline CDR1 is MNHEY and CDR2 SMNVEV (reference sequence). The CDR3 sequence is CASTGDTEAFF. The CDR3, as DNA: TGTGCCAGCACAGGGGATACTGAAGCTTTCTTT.

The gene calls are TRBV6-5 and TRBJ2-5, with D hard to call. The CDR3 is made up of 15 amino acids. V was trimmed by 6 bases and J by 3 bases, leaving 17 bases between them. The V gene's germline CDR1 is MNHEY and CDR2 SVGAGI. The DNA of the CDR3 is TGTGCCAGCAGCTCCAGGACGGTGAGAAAAGAGACCCAGTACTTC. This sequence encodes CASSSRTVRKETQYF.

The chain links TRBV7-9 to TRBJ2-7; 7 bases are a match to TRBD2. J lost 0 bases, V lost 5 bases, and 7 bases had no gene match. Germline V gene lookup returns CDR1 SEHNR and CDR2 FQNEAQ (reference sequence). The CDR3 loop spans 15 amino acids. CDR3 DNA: TGTGCCAGCAGCCGACCTAGCGGCCCCTCCTACGAGCAGTACTTC. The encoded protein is CASSRPSGPSYEQYF.

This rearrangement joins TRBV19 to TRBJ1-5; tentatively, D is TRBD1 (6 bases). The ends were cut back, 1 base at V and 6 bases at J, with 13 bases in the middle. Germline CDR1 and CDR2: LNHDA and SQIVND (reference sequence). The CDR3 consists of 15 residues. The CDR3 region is CASSIGVQGGQPQHF. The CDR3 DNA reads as TGTGCCAGTAGTATAGGGGTACAGGGAGGTCAGCCCCAGCATTTT. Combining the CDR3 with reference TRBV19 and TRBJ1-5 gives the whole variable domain DGGITQSPKYLFRKEGQNVTLSCEQNLNHDAMYWYRQDPGQGLRLIYYSQIVNDFQKGDIAEGYSVSREKKESFPLTVTSAQKNPTAFYLCASSIGVQGGQPQHFGDGTRLSIL.

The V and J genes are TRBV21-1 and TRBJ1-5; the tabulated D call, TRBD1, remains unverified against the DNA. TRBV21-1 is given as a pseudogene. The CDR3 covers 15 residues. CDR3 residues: CATTRTGRGNQPQHF. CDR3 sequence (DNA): TGTGCCACTACAAGGACAGGAAGGGGCAATCAGCCCCAGCATTTT.

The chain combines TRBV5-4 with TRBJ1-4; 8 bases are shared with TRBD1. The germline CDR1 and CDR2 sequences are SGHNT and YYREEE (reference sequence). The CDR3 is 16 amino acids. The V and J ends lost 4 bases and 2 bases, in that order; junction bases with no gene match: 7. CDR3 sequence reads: CASSVGQGYTNEKLFF. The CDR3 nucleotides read TGTGCCAGCAGCGTAGGACAGGGTTATACTAATGAAAAACTGTTTTTT.

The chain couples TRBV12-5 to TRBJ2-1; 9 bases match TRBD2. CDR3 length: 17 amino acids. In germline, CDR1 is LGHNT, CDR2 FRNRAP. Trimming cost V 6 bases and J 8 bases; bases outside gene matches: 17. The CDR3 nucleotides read TGTGCTAGTGGCAACCCCGGAGTTAGCGGGAGTTACTATGAGCAGTTCTTC. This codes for CASGNPGVSGSYYEQFF.

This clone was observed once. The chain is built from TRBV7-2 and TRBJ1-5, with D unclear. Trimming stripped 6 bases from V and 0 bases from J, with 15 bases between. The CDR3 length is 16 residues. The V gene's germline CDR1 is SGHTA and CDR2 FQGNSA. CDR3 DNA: TGTGCCAGCAGTTCCTGGGGTGGGGATAGCAATCAGCCCCAGCATTTT. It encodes CASSSWGGDSNQPQHF.

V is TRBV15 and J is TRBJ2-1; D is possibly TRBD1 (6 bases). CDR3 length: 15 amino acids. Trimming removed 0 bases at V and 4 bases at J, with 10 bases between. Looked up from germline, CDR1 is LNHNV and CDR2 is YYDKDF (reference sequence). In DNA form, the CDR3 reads TGTGCCACCAGCAGAGAACAGGGCGCTTACAATGAGCAGTTCTTC. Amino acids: CATSREQGAYNEQFF. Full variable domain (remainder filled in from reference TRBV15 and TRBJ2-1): DAMVIQNPRYQVTQFGKPVTLSCSQTLNHNVMYWYQQKSSQAPKLLFHYYDKDFNNEADTPDNFQSRRPNTSFCFLDIRSPGLGDTAMYLCATSREQGAYNEQFFGPGTRLTVL.